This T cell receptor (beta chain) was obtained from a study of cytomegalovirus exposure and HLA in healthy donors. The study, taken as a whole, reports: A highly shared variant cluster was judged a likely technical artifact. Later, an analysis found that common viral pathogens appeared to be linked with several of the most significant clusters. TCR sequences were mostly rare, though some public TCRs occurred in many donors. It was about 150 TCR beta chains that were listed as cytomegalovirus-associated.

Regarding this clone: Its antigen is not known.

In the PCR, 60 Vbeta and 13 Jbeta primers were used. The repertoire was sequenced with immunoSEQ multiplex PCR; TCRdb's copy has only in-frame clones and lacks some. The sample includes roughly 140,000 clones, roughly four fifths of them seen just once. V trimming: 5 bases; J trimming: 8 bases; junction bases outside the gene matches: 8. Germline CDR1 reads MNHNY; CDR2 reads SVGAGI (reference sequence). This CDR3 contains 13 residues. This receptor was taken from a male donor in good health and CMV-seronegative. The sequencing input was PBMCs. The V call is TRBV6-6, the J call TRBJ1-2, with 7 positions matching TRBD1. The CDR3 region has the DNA TGTGCCAGCAGTGAGACAGGGAATCCCGGCTACACCTTC. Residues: CASSETGNPGYTF.